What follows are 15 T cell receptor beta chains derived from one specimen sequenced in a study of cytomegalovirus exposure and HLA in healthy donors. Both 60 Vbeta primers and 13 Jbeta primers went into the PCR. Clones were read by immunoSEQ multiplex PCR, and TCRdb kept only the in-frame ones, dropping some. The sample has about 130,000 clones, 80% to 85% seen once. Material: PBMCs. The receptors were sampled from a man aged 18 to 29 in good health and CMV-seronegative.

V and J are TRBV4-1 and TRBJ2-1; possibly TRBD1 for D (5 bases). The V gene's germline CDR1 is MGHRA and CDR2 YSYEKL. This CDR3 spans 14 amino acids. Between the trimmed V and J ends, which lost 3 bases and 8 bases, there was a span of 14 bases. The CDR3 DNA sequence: TGCGCCAGCAGCCAGGGAATAGGGGATTATGAGCAGTTCTTC. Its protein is CASSQGIGDYEQFF.

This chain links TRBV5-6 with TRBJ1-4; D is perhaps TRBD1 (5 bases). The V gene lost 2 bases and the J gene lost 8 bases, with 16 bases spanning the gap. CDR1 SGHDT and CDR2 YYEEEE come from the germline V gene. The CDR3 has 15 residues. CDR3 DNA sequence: TGTGCCAGCAGCTTTTATGGAGGGGAACTCGAAAAACTGTTTTTT. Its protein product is CASSFYGGELEKLFF.

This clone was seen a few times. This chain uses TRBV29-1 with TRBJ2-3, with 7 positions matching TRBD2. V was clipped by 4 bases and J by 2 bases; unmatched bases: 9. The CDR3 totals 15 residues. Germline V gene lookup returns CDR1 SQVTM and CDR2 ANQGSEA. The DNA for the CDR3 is TGCAGCGTTGGGGCGGCTAGCGGAATCACAGATACGCAGTATTTT. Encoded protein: CSVGAASGITDTQYF.

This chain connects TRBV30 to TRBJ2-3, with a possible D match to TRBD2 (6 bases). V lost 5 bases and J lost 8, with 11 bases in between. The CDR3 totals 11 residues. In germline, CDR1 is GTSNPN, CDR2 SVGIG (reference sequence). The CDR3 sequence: CAWGTQGTQYF. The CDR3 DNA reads TGTGCCTGGGGGACTCAAGGTACGCAGTATTTT.

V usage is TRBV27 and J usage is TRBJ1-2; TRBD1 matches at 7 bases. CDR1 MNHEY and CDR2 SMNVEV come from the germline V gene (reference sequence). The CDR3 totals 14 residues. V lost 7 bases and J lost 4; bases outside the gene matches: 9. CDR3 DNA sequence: TGTGCCAGCACCAAGGCAGGGGGATCCTATGGCTACACCTTC. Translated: CASTKAGGSYGYTF.

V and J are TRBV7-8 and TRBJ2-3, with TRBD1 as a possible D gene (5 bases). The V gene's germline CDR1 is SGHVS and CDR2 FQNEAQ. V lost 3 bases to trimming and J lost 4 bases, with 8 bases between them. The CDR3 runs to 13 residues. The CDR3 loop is CASSFQGADTQYF. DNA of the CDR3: TGTGCCAGCAGCTTCCAGGGTGCAGATACGCAGTATTTT.

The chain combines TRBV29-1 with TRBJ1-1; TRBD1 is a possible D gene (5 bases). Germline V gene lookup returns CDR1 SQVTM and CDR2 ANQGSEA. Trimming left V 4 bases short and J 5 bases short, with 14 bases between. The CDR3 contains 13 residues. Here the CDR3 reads CSVGPGFLTEAFF. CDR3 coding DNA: TGCAGCGTTGGTCCAGGGTTTCTAACTGAAGCTTTCTTT.

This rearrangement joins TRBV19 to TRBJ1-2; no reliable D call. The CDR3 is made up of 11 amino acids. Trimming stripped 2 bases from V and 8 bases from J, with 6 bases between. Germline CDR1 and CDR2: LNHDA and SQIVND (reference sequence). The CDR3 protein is CASSIFEGYTF. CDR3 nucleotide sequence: TGTGCCAGTAGTATATTCGAGGGCTACACCTTC.

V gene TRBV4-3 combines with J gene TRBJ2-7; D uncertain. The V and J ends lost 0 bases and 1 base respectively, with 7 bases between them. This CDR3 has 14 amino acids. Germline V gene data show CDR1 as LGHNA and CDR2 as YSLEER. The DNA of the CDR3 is TGCGCCAGCAGCCAAGATACCCTATCCTACGAGCAGTACTTC. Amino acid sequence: CASSQDTLSYEQYF.

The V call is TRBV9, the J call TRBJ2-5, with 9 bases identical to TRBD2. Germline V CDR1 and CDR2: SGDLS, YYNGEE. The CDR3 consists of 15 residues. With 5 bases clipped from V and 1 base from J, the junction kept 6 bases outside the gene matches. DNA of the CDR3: TGTGCCAGCAGTAGAAGCGGGGGGTTCCAAGAGACCCAGTACTTC. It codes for CASSRSGGFQETQYF.

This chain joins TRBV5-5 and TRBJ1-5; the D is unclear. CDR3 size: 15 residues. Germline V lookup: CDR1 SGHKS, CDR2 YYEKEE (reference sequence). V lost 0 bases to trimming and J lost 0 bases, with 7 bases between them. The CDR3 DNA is TGTGCCAGCAGCTTGGTGCAGGCTAGCAATCAGCCCCAGCATTTT. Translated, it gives CASSLVQASNQPQHF. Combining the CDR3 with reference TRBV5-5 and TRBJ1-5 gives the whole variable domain DAGVTQSPTHLIKTRGQQVTLRCSPISGHKSVSWYQQVLGQGPQFIFQYYEKEERGRGNFPDRFSARQFPNYSSELNVNALLLGDSALYLCASSLVQASNQPQHFGDGTRLSIL.

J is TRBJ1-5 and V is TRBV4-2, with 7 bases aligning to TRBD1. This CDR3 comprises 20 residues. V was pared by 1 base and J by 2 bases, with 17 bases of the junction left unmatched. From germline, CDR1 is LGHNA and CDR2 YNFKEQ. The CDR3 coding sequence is TGTGCCAGCAGCCAAGGATTTCCGGGACAGTCCTATGAGGGCAATCAGCCCCAGCATTTT. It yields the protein CASSQGFPGQSYEGNQPQHF.

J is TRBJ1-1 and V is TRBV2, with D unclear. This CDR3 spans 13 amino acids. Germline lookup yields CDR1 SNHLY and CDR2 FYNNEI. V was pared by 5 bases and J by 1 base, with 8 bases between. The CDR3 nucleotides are TGTGCCAGCAGTTCAACACGGAACACTGAAGCTTTCTTT. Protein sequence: CASSSTRNTEAFF.

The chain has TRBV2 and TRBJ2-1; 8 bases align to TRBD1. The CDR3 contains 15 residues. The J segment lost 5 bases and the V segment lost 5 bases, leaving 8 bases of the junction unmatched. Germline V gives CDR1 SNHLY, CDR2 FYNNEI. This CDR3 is CASSTRQGRNNEQFF. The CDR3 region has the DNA TGTGCCAGCAGTACTAGACAGGGGCGGAACAATGAGCAGTTCTTC. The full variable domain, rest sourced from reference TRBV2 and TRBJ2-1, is EPEVTQTPSHQVTQMGQEVILRCVPISNHLYFYWYRQILGQKVEFLVSFYNNEISEKSEIFDDQFSVERPDGSNFTLKIRSTKLEDSAMYFCASSTRQGRNNEQFFGPGTRLTVL.

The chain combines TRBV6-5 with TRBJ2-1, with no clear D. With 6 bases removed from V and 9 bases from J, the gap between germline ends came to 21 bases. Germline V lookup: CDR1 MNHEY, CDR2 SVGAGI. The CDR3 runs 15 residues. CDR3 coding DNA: TGTGCCAGCAGCTTTCCCCTTCGGTCGAGGCCTGAGCAGTTCTTC. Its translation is CASSFPLRSRPEQFF.